Below, 6 T cell receptor beta chains from the same sample are listed, as sequenced in a study of shared clonotypes between healthy human individuals. The method was immunoSEQ multiplex PCR; TCRdb's version includes in-frame clones alone and lacks a portion of them. The sample consists of roughly 2,300,000 clones, approximately 90% of them appearing once. Sequenced sample: naive CD4+ T cells from PBMCs. Subset denoted: CD45RA+ positively selected. These receptors all come from a man between 18 and 35 years old in good health. Some clones in this sample may be carry-over from other donors' samples.

The J gene is TRBJ1-2, the V gene TRBV6-1, with D hard to call. Germline V lookup: CDR1 MNHNS, CDR2 SASEGT. V was cut by 0 bases and J by 4 bases, with 9 bases left in between. The CDR3 runs 14 residues. The chain's CDR3 is CASSEAWASYGYTF. CDR3 nucleotide sequence: TGTGCCAGCAGTGAAGCATGGGCTAGCTATGGCTACACCTTC.

This clone is a singleton in its sample. This rearrangement joins TRBV18 to TRBJ1-2; D is unclear. Per germline, CDR1 KGHSH and CDR2 LQKENI. This CDR3 has 15 amino acids. The V gene lost 10 bases and the J gene lost 7 bases, with 25 bases spanning the gap. CDR3 in DNA: TGTGCCACCTTCGAGGGTCCGACAAAAGAAAGTGGCTACACCTTC. Encoded protein: CATFEGPTKESGYTF.

The chain employs TRBV28 and TRBJ1-3, with 7 bases identical to TRBD1. This CDR3 has 15 residues. The V segment lost 6 bases and the J segment 0 bases; nucleotides outside the gene matches: 5. Germline V CDR1 and CDR2: MDHEN, SYDVKM. The CDR3 bases are TGTGCCAGCAGAAGGACAGGTGTCTCTGGAAACACCATATATTTT. Translation: CASRRTGVSGNTIYF.

CDR3 in DNA: TGTGCCTCGGGGAGATATGGCTACACCTTC. Translated: CASGRYGYTF. The chain couples TRBV30 to TRBJ1-2; D ambiguous. Trimming removed 7 bases from V and 5 bases from J, with 8 bases in between. The CDR3 length is 10 residues. Germline V gene sequence: CDR1 GTSNPN, CDR2 SVGIG (reference sequence).

The CDR3 reads CASSFGQPYEQYF. DNA for the CDR3: TGTGCCAGCAGCTTTGGACAGCCCTACGAGCAGTACTTC. The rearrangement uses TRBV5-6 and TRBJ2-7, with D possibly being TRBD1 (6 bases). CDR1 is SGHDT, CDR2 YYEEEE, per germline. Trimming stripped 2 bases from V and 2 bases from J, with 8 bases between. CDR3 length: 13 residues.

This rearrangement joins TRBV25-1 to TRBJ2-7; the D is unclear. Germline V CDR1 and CDR2: MGHDK, SYGVNS. The ends were cut back, 6 bases at V and 3 bases at J, with 15 bases in the middle. The CDR3 is made up of 14 amino acids. The CDR3 coding sequence is TGTGCCAGCAGGGACGCGGACGGTAACTACGAGCAGTACTTC. Amino acids: CASRDADGNYEQYF.